The 28 T cell receptor beta chains below were found in one sample sequenced in a study of human versus mouse CDR3 diversity and MHC coevolution (dated by TCRdb to 2015 to 2018). Libraries were made using the immunoSEQ multiplex PCR assay. Sourced from immuneACCESS, this table was stored by TCRdb with only in-frame sequences that have V and J called. A share of the clones is absent; for the studies checked, an unresolved V gene accounts for under half, and the remainder has no known explanation. In this sample the table shows more than 55,000 clones, 94% of which occur a single time. The ten largest clones represent approximately 20% of the sample. The sequencing sample was made of naive CD4+ T cells from blood. The intended sense of this specimen's cell subset or site label: CD45RO-negative CD62L-positive naive CD4 T cells. These receptors were collected from a person aged 55-75 years in good health.

This CDR3 reads CAISVGGNTEAFF. In DNA form, the CDR3 reads TGTGCCATCAGTGTGGGGGGGAACACTGAAGCTTTCTTT. The chain is built from TRBV10-3 and TRBJ1-1; a possible D gene is TRBD1 (5 bases). This CDR3 spans 13 amino acids. CDR1 is ENHRY and CDR2 is SYGVKD in the germline V gene. V lost 4 bases to trimming and J lost 1 base, with 7 bases between them.

The rearrangement links TRBV5-5 to TRBJ2-1; 7 bases are a match to TRBD2. CDR1 SGHKS and CDR2 YYEKEE come from the germline V gene (reference sequence). Trimming cost V 2 bases and J 1 base; bases outside gene matches: 9. The CDR3 has 17 amino acids. DNA of the CDR3: TGTGCCAGCAGCTTTGTGTGGGAGGGGAGGTCCTACAATGAGCAGTTCTTC. It yields the protein CASSFVWEGRSYNEQFF.

V usage is TRBV6-5 and J usage is TRBJ2-7; 7 bases match TRBD2. The CDR3 is 16 amino acids. Unmatched junction bases numbered 8, after V lost 0 bases and J lost 3 bases. Germline CDR1 reads MNHEY; CDR2 reads SVGAGI. The CDR3 coding sequence is TGTGCCAGCAGTTACTCGGGGCGGGAGAGTTTCTACGAGCAGTACTTC. This sequence encodes CASSYSGRESFYEQYF.

V is TRBV18 and J is TRBJ2-5, with TRBD2 as a possible D gene (5 bases). This CDR3 has 15 residues. V lost 3 bases, J lost 0 bases, and 11 bases lay in between. Looked up from germline, CDR1 is KGHSH and CDR2 is LQKENI. DNA for the CDR3: TGTGCCAGCTCACCTCCCGGACTGTACCAAGAGACCCAGTACTTC. Its protein is CASSPPGLYQETQYF.

This clone was found once. The CDR3: CASSSRTGTVNEKLFF. The CDR3, as DNA: TGTGCCAGCAGCTCTCGAACCGGGACAGTGAATGAAAAACTGTTTTTT. V and J are TRBV11-3 and TRBJ1-4; 7 positions agree with TRBD1. CDR3 size: 16 residues. Germline CDR1 SGHNT, CDR2 YENEEA. The ends lost 4 bases at V and 5 bases at J; junction bases unmatched: 10. Combining the CDR3 with reference TRBV11-3 and TRBJ1-4 gives the whole variable domain EAGVVQSPRYKIIEKKQPVAFWCNPISGHNTLYWYLQNLGQGPELLIRYENEEAVDDSQLPKDRFSAERLKGVDSTLKIQPAELGDSAVYLCASSSRTGTVNEKLFFGSGTQLSVL.

This clone has a single count. The genes are TRBV5-1 and TRBJ2-7; 13 positions agree with TRBD2. The CDR3 is 16 residues long. V was pared by 3 bases and J by 4 bases, with 7 bases of the junction left unmatched. Germline V gene sequence: CDR1 SGHRS, CDR2 YFSETQ. The CDR3 here is CASSSGLAGAAYEQYF. The CDR3 nucleotides are TGCGCCAGCAGCTCCGGACTAGCGGGAGCTGCTTACGAGCAGTACTTC.

J is TRBJ1-2 and V is TRBV19, with D possibly matching TRBD1 (5 bases). V gave up 5 bases and J gave up 3 bases, with 7 bases separating them. There are 12 residues in the CDR3. The germline CDR1 and CDR2 sequences are LNHDA and SQIVND (reference sequence). CDR3 coding DNA: TGTGCCAGTAGTGTCAGGGACTATGGCTACACCTTC. Its translation: CASSVRDYGYTF.

The chain couples TRBV6-1 to TRBJ2-7, with D possibly TRBD2 on 5 matching bases. The V and J ends lost 5 bases and 5 bases respectively, with 19 bases between them. CDR1 and CDR2 (germline): MNHNS, SASEGT. This CDR3 spans 15 amino acids. In nucleotides, the CDR3 is TGTGCCAGCAGTTCGTTTCAACTAGGTTCAAACGAGCAGTACTTC. This sequence encodes CASSSFQLGSNEQYF.

V usage is TRBV5-6 and J usage is TRBJ2-3, with 8 bases matching TRBD1. The V and J ends lost 3 bases and 5 bases, in that order; junction bases with no gene match: 5. CDR1 SGHDT and CDR2 YYEEEE come from the germline V gene. The CDR3 is made up of 14 amino acids. CDR3 protein: CASSYGTGQDTQYF. The CDR3 coding sequence is TGTGCCAGCAGCTACGGGACAGGCCAAGATACGCAGTATTTT.

A remark on this clone: Its ends do not fully match the called genes, so a read error is possible. The V gene is TRBV11-2, the J gene TRBJ2-7, with a tentative D call TRBD1 (6 bases). From germline, CDR1 is SGHAT and CDR2 FQNNGV. This CDR3 has 14 residues. CDR3 sequence reads: CTSNPLDRLYEQYF. Here the CDR3 DNA reads TGTACCAGCAATCCCCTGGACAGATTATACGAGCAGTACTTC.

The genes are TRBV6-1 and TRBJ1-1, with a possible D match to TRBD1 (5 bases). The V gene lost 1 base and the J gene lost 3 bases, with 15 bases spanning the gap. This CDR3 has 16 residues. Germline CDR1 MNHNS, CDR2 SASEGT. CDR3 residues: CASSEGGGGAYTEAFF. CDR3 in DNA: TGTGCCAGCAGTGAAGGGGGAGGAGGGGCTTACACTGAAGCTTTCTTT.

The count of this clone is one. The CDR3 is CASSSGGSSYEQYF. The CDR3 DNA follows: TGCGCCAGCAGCTCAGGCGGGAGCTCCTACGAGCAGTACTTC. The gene calls are TRBV5-1 and TRBJ2-7; 7 bases are shared with TRBD2. The V and J ends lost 3 bases and 0 bases, in that order; junction bases with no gene match: 3. CDR1 is SGHRS, CDR2 YFSETQ, per germline. The CDR3 extends over 14 amino acids.

The gene calls are TRBV19 and TRBJ2-7, with 9 bases identical to TRBD2. Per the germline V gene, CDR1 is LNHDA and CDR2 is SQIVND (reference sequence). V gave up 5 bases and J gave up 2 bases; unmatched junction bases: 4. The CDR3 runs to 14 residues. The CDR3 protein is CASSRIAGAYEQYF. CDR3 DNA sequence: TGTGCCAGTAGTCGGATAGCGGGAGCCTACGAGCAGTACTTC.

The chain carries TRBV6-1 and TRBJ2-7, with 8 bases identical to TRBD1. Looked up from germline, CDR1 is MNHNS and CDR2 is SASEGT. CDR3 length equals 14 residues. The V gene end was trimmed by 7 bases and the J gene end by 2 bases; junction bases not matched to a gene: 7. This CDR3 reads CASTLDRVAYEQYF. For the CDR3, the DNA is TGTGCCAGCACCTTGGACAGGGTAGCCTACGAGCAGTACTTC.

The genes are TRBV30 and TRBJ1-2; tentatively, D is TRBD1 (5 bases). This CDR3 is built from 14 residues. V lost 5 bases and J 4 bases, leaving 17 bases between the germline ends. CDR1 is GTSNPN and CDR2 is SVGIG in the germline V gene (reference sequence). The CDR3 bases are TGTGCCTGGGTCCGGGACGGGGGGATCTATGGCTACACCTTC. The encoded protein is CAWVRDGGIYGYTF.

V gene TRBV5-4 combines with J gene TRBJ2-2, with D maybe TRBD2 (5 bases). Trimming pared 1 base from V and 5 bases from J, leaving 12 bases between. CDR3 size: 15 residues. Germline assignment: CDR1 SGHNT and CDR2 YYREEE (reference sequence). Here the CDR3 reads CASSLLASGTGELFF. CDR3 nucleotide sequence: TGTGCCAGCAGCTTGTTGGCCTCGGGGACCGGGGAGCTGTTTTTT.

V gene TRBV7-9 combines with J gene TRBJ1-2; D gene uncertain. From germline, CDR1 is SEHNR and CDR2 FQNEAQ (reference sequence). This CDR3 is 14 amino acids long. V shed 5 bases and J shed 4 bases, with 14 bases lying between them. CDR3 residues: CASSLPVSGYGYTF. The CDR3 bases are TGTGCCAGCAGCCTCCCGGTCTCAGGCTATGGCTACACCTTC. Supplemented by reference TRBV7-9 and TRBJ1-2, the full variable domain reads DTGVSQNPRHKITKRGQNVTFRCDPISEHNRLYWYRQTLGQGPEFLTYFQNEAQLEKSRLLSDRFSAERPKGSFSTLEIQRTEQGDSAMYLCASSLPVSGYGYTFGSGTRLTVV.

The chain recombines TRBV18 with TRBJ2-2; 7 nucleotides align to TRBD1. Looked up from germline, CDR1 is KGHSH and CDR2 is LQKENI. There are 14 residues in the CDR3. Losses at the gene ends were 3 bases for V and 6 bases for J; bases not matched to a gene: 4. The CDR3 DNA follows: TGTGCCAGCTCACCGGACAGGAATGCCGGGGAGCTGTTTTTT. It specifies CASSPDRNAGELFF.

This chain joins TRBV14 and TRBJ2-1; D is possibly TRBD2 (7 bases). The CDR3 spans 14 residues. Trimming left V 4 bases short and J 9 bases short, with 16 bases between. Germline loops: CDR1 SGHDN, CDR2 FVKESK. The CDR3 is CASSLRGPGGEQFF. The CDR3 coding sequence is TGTGCCAGCAGCCTCAGGGGCCCGGGAGGTGAGCAGTTCTTC.

There are a few counts of this clone. This chain joins TRBV6-1 and TRBJ1-3, with D perhaps matching TRBD1 (5 bases). This CDR3 comprises 12 residues. Trimming shortened V by 8 bases and J by 3 bases, and 8 bases separated the two germline ends. CDR1 is MNHNS, CDR2 SASEGT, per germline. The CDR3 spells CASWRGGNTIYF. The CDR3 DNA reads as TGTGCCAGCTGGAGGGGTGGAAACACCATATATTTT.

This chain joins TRBV19 and TRBJ2-2; possible D gene TRBD2, 6 bases. The germline CDR1 and CDR2 sequences are LNHDA and SQIVND (reference sequence). Deletions cut 6 bases from V and 1 base from J, with 12 bases between. The CDR3 extends over 15 amino acids. DNA for the CDR3: TGTGCCAGTAGCCGCGGGACGGTGAACACCGGGGAGCTGTTTTTT. Residues: CASSRGTVNTGELFF.

The chain has TRBV1 and TRBJ2-5; TRBD2 reflects the table's D call only, with no check against the DNA. TRBV1 is assigned pseudogene status. The CDR3 is made up of 15 amino acids. In DNA form, the CDR3 reads TGCACCAGCAGCCACCGAGCGGGAGGGCTCGAGACCCAGTACTTC. It translates to CTSSHRAGGLETQYF.

V and J are TRBV5-7 and TRBJ1-1; TRBD1 might be the D (6 bases). TRBV5-7 is flagged as an ORF with uncertain function. V was trimmed by 6 bases and J by 3 bases, leaving 30 bases between them. The CDR3 length is 19 residues. CDR3 sequence (DNA): TGTGCCAGCACCCTTCCCAGGCAGGGGCCGGCTGTCCAGGACACTGAAGCTTTCTTT. Its translation is CASTLPRQGPAVQDTEAFF.

The gene calls are TRBV12-5 and TRBJ1-2; perhaps TRBD1 as D (5 bases). The germline V gene has CDR1 LGHNT and CDR2 FRNRAP. The CDR3 has 14 amino acids. The ends were cut back, 6 bases at V and 0 bases at J, with 11 bases in the middle. The CDR3 spells CASGPPTANYGYTF. The CDR3, as DNA: TGTGCTAGTGGCCCCCCGACAGCTAACTATGGCTACACCTTC.

The chain combines TRBV9 with TRBJ1-4; 7 bases are a match to TRBD1. There are 13 residues in the CDR3. Germline trimming cut 2 bases from V and 5 bases from J; bases unmatched to any gene: 0. Germline V gene sequence: CDR1 SGDLS, CDR2 YYNGEE. For the CDR3, the DNA is TGTGCCAGCAGCGTGGGACAGAATGAAAAACTGTTTTTT. Its translation is CASSVGQNEKLFF.

The chain combines TRBV9 with TRBJ2-1, with 8 bases matching TRBD1. This CDR3 has 14 residues. The ends lost 5 bases at V and 5 bases at J; junction bases unmatched: 6. CDR1 is SGDLS, CDR2 YYNGEE, per germline. CDR3 sequence (DNA): TGTGCCAGCAGTCCAGGGGGCCCCAACAATGAGCAGTTCTTC. Encoded protein: CASSPGGPNNEQFF.

The chain joins TRBV11-3 to TRBJ2-5; 14 positions agree with TRBD2. The V gene end was trimmed by 0 bases and the J gene end by 5 bases; junction bases not matched to a gene: 5. The germline gives CDR1 SGHNT, CDR2 YENEEA. This CDR3 spans 17 amino acids. For the CDR3, the DNA is TGTGCCAGCAGCTTAGATCCGGGACTAGCGGGAGCGGAGACCCAGTACTTC. It is translated as CASSLDPGLAGAETQYF.

This chain uses TRBV6-5 with TRBJ2-7, with TRBD2 as a possible D gene (5 bases). This CDR3 region has 14 residues. Trimming pared 6 bases from V and 0 bases from J, leaving 12 bases between. In germline, CDR1 is MNHEY, CDR2 SVGAGI. Written as DNA, the CDR3 is TGTGCCAGCAGCCGAACCCGGGGCTCCTACGAGCAGTACTTC. Protein product: CASSRTRGSYEQYF.